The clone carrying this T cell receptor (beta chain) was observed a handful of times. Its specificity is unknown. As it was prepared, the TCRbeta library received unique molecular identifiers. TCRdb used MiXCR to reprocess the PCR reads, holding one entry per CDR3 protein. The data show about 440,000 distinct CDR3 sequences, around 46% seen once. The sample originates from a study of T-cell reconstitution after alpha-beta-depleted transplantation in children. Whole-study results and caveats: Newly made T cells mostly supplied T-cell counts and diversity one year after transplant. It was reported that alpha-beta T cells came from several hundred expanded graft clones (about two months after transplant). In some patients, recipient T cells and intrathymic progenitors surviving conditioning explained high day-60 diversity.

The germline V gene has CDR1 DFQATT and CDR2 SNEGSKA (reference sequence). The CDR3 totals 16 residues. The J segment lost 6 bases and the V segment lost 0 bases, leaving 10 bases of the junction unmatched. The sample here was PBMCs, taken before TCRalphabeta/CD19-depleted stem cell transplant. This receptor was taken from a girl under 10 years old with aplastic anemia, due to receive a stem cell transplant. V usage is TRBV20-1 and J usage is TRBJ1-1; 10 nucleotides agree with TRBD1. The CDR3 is CSARDFSTGGMAEAFF. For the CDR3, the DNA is TGCAGTGCTAGAGATTTTTCGACAGGGGGCATGGCTGAAGCTTTCTTT.